The following is a T cell receptor beta chain sequence with its context. The germline gives CDR1 MDHEN, CDR2 SYDVKM. The V gene lost 6 bases and the J gene lost 10 bases, with 22 bases spanning the gap. The CDR3 spans 15 residues. The entry originates in a study of blood T cell repertoires in COVID-19. Across the study: The samples span acute and convalescent COVID-19 from the United States, Italy and Spain.

Authors' analysis steps: Nucleated cell counts were estimated from reference gene primer amplification. The repertoire was sequenced with immunoSEQ multiplex PCR; TCRdb's copy has only in-frame clones and lacks some. Clone size and V and J calls were adopted from that table, with D and trimming inferred from the DNA. The repertoire consists of 65,000 to 70,000 clones, with about 86% occurring once and the leading ten covering almost 1.5%. The sample consisted of peripheral blood. This sequence originates from an older woman with acute or convalescent COVID-19. The chain links TRBV28 to TRBJ2-1, with a tentative D call TRBD2 (6 bases). The CDR3 loop is CASSRAGLGAGEQFF. In DNA, the CDR3 is TGTGCCAGCAGCCGGGCCGGTCTAGGGGCGGGAGAGCAGTTCTTC.